This entry features one T cell receptor beta chain sequence. CDR1 and CDR2 (germline): SGHTA, FQGTGA. This CDR3 contains 14 residues. V lost 2 bases and J 7 bases, leaving 13 bases between the germline ends. From roughly 0.45 ug total RNA, TCR beta cDNA was generated with a primer in the constant region. A slightly modified ARM-PCR protocol with three nested multiplex PCR rounds produced these TCR beta libraries. Use of TRBV1-TRBV30 forward primers with a C-beta reverse primer characterized the first two PCR rounds, which lasted 10 cycles each. MiXCR, applied by TCRdb to the multiplex PCR reads, yields one record per CDR3 protein. The sample records approximately 74,000 distinct CDR3 sequences, 70% to 75% being singletons. The source of the sample is a study of tumor-infiltrating lymphocytes in primary liver carcinoma. Scientists recovered RNA and DNA together from about 21-30 mg of unsorted bulk tissue.

This receptor was identified in a woman in her sixties or seventies with primary liver carcinoma and hepatitis B virus infection. This chain joins TRBV7-3 and TRBJ2-3, with D unclear. The sequencing input was liver tumor tissue from sampling region 4. Subset reported: tumor region T4, right-lateral pole. The CDR3 is CASSLFVNQNTQYF. The DNA of the CDR3 is TGTGCCAGCAGCTTATTCGTTAATCAGAATACGCAGTATTTT.